This record looks at one T cell receptor (beta chain) sequence and its context. The antigen is not known. The protocol was immunoSEQ multiplex PCR, while the TCRdb copy is restricted to in-frame clones and leaves out a portion. The sample yields around 690,000 clones, about 92% seen once. The CDR3 consists of 23 residues. V shed 6 bases, J shed 5 bases, and the junction held 31 bases outside the gene matches. Germline V gene sequence: CDR1 LNHDA, CDR2 SQIVND (reference sequence). The data are from a study of shared clonotypes between healthy human individuals. Study-level results: The expectation was that sequencing depth would affect clonotype sharing among donors. Clonotype sharing across several donors was observed for roughly 5% of naive CD4 clonotypes.

The sample consisted of memory CD8+ T cells from PBMCs. Sample subset: CD45RO+ cells pooled with CCR7-negative TemRA cells. The chain employs TRBV19 and TRBJ2-2, with TRBD2 matching 9 bases. The TCR comes from a man between 18 and 35 years old in good health. Some clones in this sample may be carry-over from other donors' samples. CDR3 region: CASSRSRDSGSFDALELTGELFF. The CDR3 DNA sequence: TGTGCCAGTAGCCGCTCCCGGGATAGCGGGAGTTTTGACGCCTTGGAATTAACCGGGGAGCTGTTTTTT. Combining the CDR3 with reference TRBV19 and TRBJ2-2 gives the whole variable domain DGGITQSPKYLFRKEGQNVTLSCEQNLNHDAMYWYRQDPGQGLRLIYYSQIVNDFQKGDIAEGYSVSREKKESFPLTVTSAQKNPTAFYLCASSRSRDSGSFDALELTGELFFGEGSRLTVL.